The rows below give T cell receptor beta chains drawn from one sample of a study of neoadjuvant anti-PD-1 for oral cavity cancer. Sequencing used immunoSEQ multiplex PCR; TCRdb keeps in-frame clones, though not all of them. This table has 70,000 to 95,000 clones, under 90% appearing once. The sequenced sample was PBMCs, obtained before nivolumab (anti-PD-1) treatment. The receptor set was obtained from a person aged 40 to 85 with oral cavity squamous cell carcinoma. CDR3s include the opening cysteine and the closing phenylalanine or tryptophan.

v_call cdr3_aa
TRBV4-2 CASSQGRLSSYEQYF
TRBV2 CASSLGLAGDWAQFF
TRBV5-1 CASSAGLAGTGELFF
TRBV6-4 CASSDSTASTDTQYF
TRBV27 CASKEGGNGAYGYTF
TRBV7-8 CASRSDPDNEQFF
TRBV11-1 CASSFGLAGGPVLNEQFF
TRBV5-1 CASSPGRADYGYTF
TRBV5-1 CASSMGQGDEQYF
TRBV29-1 CSVVGIDEQFF